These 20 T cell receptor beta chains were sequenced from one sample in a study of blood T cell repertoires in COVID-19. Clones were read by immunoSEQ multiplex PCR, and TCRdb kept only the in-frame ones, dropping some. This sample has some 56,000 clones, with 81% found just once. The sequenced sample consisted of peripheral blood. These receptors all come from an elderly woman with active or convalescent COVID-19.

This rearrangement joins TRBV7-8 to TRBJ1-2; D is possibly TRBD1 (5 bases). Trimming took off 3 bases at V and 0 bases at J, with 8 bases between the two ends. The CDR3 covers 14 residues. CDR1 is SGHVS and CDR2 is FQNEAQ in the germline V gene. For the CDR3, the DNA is TGTGCCAGCAGCTTCCCGACAGCTAACTATGGCTACACCTTC. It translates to CASSFPTANYGYTF.

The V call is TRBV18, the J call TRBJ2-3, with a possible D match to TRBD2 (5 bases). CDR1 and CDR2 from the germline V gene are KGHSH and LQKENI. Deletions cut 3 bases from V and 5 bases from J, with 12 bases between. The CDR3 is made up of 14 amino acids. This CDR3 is CASSPGIGGDTQYF. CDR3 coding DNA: TGTGCCAGCTCACCGGGTATTGGAGGAGATACGCAGTATTTT.

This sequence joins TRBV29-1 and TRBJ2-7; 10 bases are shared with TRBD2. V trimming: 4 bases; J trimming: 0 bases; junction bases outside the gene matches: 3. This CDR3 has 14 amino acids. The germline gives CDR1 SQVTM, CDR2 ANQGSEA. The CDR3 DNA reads TGCAGCGTTGGGGGACTAGCGAACTCCTACGAGCAGTACTTC. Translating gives CSVGGLANSYEQYF.

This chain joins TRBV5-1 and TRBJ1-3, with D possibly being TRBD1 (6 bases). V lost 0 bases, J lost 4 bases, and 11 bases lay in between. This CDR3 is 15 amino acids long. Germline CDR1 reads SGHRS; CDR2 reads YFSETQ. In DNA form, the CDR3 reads TGCGCCAGCAGCTTGGACAGGGTTGCCGGAAACACCATATATTTT. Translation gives CASSLDRVAGNTIYF.

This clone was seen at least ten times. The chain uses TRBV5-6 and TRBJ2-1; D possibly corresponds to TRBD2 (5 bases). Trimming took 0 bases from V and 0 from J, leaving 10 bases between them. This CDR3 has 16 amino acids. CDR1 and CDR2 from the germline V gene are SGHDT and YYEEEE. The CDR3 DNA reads TGTGCCAGCAGCTTGGCGGCCAGCGGCTCCTACAATGAGCAGTTCTTC. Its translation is CASSLAASGSYNEQFF.

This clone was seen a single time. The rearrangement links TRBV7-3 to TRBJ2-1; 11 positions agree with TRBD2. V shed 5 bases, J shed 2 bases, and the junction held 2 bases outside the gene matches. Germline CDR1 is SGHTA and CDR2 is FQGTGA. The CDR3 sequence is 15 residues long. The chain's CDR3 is CASSPTSGAYNEQFF. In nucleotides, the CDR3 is TGTGCCAGCAGCCCGACTAGCGGGGCCTACAATGAGCAGTTCTTC.

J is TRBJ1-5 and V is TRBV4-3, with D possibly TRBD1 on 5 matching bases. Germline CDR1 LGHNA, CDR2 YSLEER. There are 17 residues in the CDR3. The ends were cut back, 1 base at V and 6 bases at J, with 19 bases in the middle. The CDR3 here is CASSQGHGTGDVQPQHF. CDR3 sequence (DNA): TGCGCCAGCAGCCAAGGGCATGGGACGGGAGACGTTCAGCCCCAGCATTTT.

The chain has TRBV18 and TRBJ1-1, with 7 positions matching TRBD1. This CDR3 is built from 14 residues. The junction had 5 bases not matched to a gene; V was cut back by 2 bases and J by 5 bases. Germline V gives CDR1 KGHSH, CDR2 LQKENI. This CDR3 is CASSPLTGLTEAFF. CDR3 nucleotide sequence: TGTGCCAGCTCACCATTGACAGGGTTAACTGAAGCTTTCTTT.

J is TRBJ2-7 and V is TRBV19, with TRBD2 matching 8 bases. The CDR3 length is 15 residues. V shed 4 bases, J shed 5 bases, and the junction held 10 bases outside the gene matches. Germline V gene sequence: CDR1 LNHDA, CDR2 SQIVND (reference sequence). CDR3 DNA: TGTGCCAGTAGTAGCCCCGGGGGGGTTCGAGACGAGCAGTACTTC. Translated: CASSSPGGVRDEQYF. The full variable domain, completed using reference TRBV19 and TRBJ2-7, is DGGITQSPKYLFRKEGQNVTLSCEQNLNHDAMYWYRQDPGQGLRLIYYSQIVNDFQKGDIAEGYSVSREKKESFPLTVTSAQKNPTAFYLCASSSPGGVRDEQYFGPGTRLTVT.

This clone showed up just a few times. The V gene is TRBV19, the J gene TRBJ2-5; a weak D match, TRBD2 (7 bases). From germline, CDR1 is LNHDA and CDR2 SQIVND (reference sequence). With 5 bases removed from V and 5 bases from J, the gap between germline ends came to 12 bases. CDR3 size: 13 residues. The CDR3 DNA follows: TGTGCCAGTAGTCGGGGGGCCTTGGAGACCCAGTACTTC. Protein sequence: CASSRGALETQYF. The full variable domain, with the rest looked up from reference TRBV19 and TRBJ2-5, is DGGITQSPKYLFRKEGQNVTLSCEQNLNHDAMYWYRQDPGQGLRLIYYSQIVNDFQKGDIAEGYSVSREKKESFPLTVTSAQKNPTAFYLCASSRGALETQYFGPGTRLLVL.

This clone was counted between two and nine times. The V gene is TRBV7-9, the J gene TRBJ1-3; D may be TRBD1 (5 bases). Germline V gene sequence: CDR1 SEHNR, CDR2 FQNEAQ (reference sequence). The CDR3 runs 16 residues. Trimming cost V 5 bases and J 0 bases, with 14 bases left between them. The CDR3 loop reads CASSQGSHSSGNTIYF. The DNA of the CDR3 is TGTGCCAGCAGCCAGGGTTCTCACAGCTCTGGAAACACCATATATTTT.

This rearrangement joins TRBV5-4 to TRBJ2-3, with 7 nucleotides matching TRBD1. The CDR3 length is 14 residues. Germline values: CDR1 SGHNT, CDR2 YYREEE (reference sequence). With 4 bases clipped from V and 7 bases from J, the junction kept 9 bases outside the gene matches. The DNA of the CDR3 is TGTGCCAGCAGCCCCGGGACAGTCTGGAATACGCAGTATTTT. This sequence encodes CASSPGTVWNTQYF.

Here the CDR3 DNA reads TGTGCCAGCAGAGACAGGGTCACTGAAGCTTTCTTT. Amino acid sequence: CASRDRVTEAFF. The chain has TRBV6-6 and TRBJ1-1; 7 bases match TRBD1. V lost 6 bases and J lost 4; bases outside the gene matches: 2. The CDR3 spans 12 residues. Germline CDR1 and CDR2: MNHNY and SVGAGI (reference sequence).

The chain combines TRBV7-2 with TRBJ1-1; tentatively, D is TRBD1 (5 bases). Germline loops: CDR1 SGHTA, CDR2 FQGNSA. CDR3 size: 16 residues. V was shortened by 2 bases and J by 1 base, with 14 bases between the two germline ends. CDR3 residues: CASSLSGSVGNTEAFF. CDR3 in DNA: TGTGCCAGCAGCTTATCAGGGTCTGTGGGGAACACTGAAGCTTTCTTT.

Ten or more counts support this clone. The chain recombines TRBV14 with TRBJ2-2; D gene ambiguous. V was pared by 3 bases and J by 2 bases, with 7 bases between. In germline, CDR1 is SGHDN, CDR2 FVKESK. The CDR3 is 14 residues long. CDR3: CASSQYSNTGELFF. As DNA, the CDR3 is TGTGCCAGCAGCCAGTACTCCAACACCGGGGAGCTGTTTTTT.

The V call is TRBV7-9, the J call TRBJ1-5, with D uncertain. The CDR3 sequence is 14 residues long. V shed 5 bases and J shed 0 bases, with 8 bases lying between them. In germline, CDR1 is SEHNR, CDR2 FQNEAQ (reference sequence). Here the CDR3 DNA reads TGTGCCAGCAGCCTCGGGGATAGCAATCAGCCCCAGCATTTT. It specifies CASSLGDSNQPQHF.

CDR3 amino acids: CASSLPGDGDTEAFF. In nucleotides, the CDR3 is TGTGCCAGCAGCTTACCGGGAGATGGGGACACTGAAGCTTTCTTT. The chain couples TRBV5-6 to TRBJ1-1, with no clear D. The CDR3 length is 15 residues. The germline V gene encodes CDR1 SGHDT and CDR2 YYEEEE. With 2 bases removed from V and 3 bases from J, the gap between germline ends came to 14 bases.

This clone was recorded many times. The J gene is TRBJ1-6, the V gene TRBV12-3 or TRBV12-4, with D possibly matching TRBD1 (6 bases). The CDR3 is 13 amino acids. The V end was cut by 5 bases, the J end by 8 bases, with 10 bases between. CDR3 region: CASSLEGDSPLHF. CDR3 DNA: TGTGCCAGCAGTCTCGAGGGGGATTCACCCCTCCACTTT.

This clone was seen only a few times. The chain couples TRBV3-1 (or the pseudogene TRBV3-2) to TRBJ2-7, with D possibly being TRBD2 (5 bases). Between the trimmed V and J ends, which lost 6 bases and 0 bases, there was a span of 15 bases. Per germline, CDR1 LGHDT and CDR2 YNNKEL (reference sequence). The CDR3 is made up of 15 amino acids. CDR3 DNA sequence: TGTGCCAGCAGTAAAGGGAGAGGGCGCTCCTACGAGCAGTACTTC. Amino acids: CASSKGRGRSYEQYF.

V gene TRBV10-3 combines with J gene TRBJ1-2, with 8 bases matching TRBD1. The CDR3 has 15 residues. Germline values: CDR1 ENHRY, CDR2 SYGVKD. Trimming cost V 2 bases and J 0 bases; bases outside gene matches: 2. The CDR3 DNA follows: TGTGCCATCAGTGAGCCGGGACAGGCTAACTATGGCTACACCTTC. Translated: CAISEPGQANYGYTF.